Following are 30 T cell receptor beta chains from one sample sequenced in a study of blood T cell repertoires in COVID-19. Produced via immunoSEQ multiplex PCR; TCRdb's table is partial and in-frame only. The table records 350,000 to 400,000 clones, more than 85% of them present only once. The sequenced sample consisted of PBMCs or T cells enriched from blood (not recorded which). The origin of the receptors is a woman aged 25-40 years who had recovered from COVID-19.

The chain has TRBV11-3 and TRBJ2-7, with 7 nucleotides matching TRBD1. The ends lost 5 bases at V and 4 bases at J; junction bases unmatched: 8. Germline V gene sequence: CDR1 SGHNT, CDR2 YENEEA. The CDR3 totals 14 residues. CDR3 loop: CASSARQGDYEQYF. The CDR3 bases are TGTGCCAGCAGCGCGCGACAGGGAGATTACGAGCAGTACTTC.

V and J are TRBV27 and TRBJ2-5; the D gene is possibly TRBD1 (5 bases). CDR3 length equals 15 residues. V dropped 8 bases and J dropped 1 base, with 17 bases sitting between them. Germline CDR1 is MNHEY and CDR2 is SMNVEV (reference sequence). CDR3 amino acids: CASCPVPGAQETQYF. Written as DNA, the CDR3 is TGTGCCAGCTGCCCGGTCCCTGGGGCCCAAGAGACCCAGTACTTC.

This chain links TRBV4-2 with TRBJ2-1; D remains unclear. The germline V gene has CDR1 LGHNA and CDR2 YNFKEQ. V was shortened by 2 bases and J by 4 bases, with 12 bases between the two germline ends. This CDR3 contains 15 residues. The CDR3 coding sequence is TGTGCCAGCAGCCAAACTAACCTAAATTACAATGAGCAGTTCTTC. Its protein is CASSQTNLNYNEQFF.

The chain combines TRBV7-2 with TRBJ1-5, with 7 positions matching TRBD1. V dropped 5 bases and J dropped 2; count of bases not matched to a gene: 6. Germline V gene data show CDR1 as SGHTA and CDR2 as FQGNSA. The CDR3 loop spans 15 amino acids. The CDR3 nucleotides read TGTGCCAGCAGCCAAACAGGGGTTGGCAATCAGCCCCAGCATTTT. Translating it yields CASSQTGVGNQPQHF.

The CDR3 loop is CASIYAVLRDRGYGYTF. The DNA for the CDR3 is TGTGCCAGCATTTATGCCGTCCTAAGGGACAGAGGCTATGGCTACACCTTC. The chain joins TRBV28 to TRBJ1-2; 7 bases match TRBD1. Germline CDR1 reads MDHEN; CDR2 reads SYDVKM. Unmatched junction bases numbered 18, after V lost 7 bases and J lost 4 bases. This CDR3 is 17 amino acids long.

The V call is TRBV7-9, the J call TRBJ2-7, with D maybe TRBD1 (5 bases). Per the germline V gene, CDR1 is SEHNR and CDR2 is FQNEAQ (reference sequence). Trimming took off 5 bases at V and 2 bases at J, with 16 bases between the two ends. This CDR3 is 15 amino acids long. The CDR3 protein is CASSPNRSRAYEQYF. In DNA form, the CDR3 reads TGTGCCAGCAGCCCCAACAGGTCAAGGGCCTACGAGCAGTACTTC.

The chain combines TRBV19 with TRBJ2-1; 15 nucleotides match TRBD2. The CDR3 is made up of 17 amino acids. The V gene end was trimmed by 5 bases and the J gene end by 3 bases; junction bases not matched to a gene: 5. Germline V CDR1 and CDR2: LNHDA, SQIVND (reference sequence). The CDR3 DNA sequence: TGTGCCAGTAGTCAGGGACTAGCGGGAGGATTCTACAATGAGCAGTTCTTC. Translation: CASSQGLAGGFYNEQFF.

The chain links TRBV12-5 to TRBJ1-1; 7 bases map to TRBD1. Germline CDR1 is LGHNT and CDR2 is FRNRAP. J lost 1 base, V lost 4 bases, and 0 bases had no gene match. CDR3 size: 13 residues. As DNA, the CDR3 is TGTGCTAGTGGTTGGACAGGGAACACTGAAGCTTTCTTT. Encoded protein: CASGWTGNTEAFF.

The genes are TRBV28 and TRBJ2-1; 9 bases fit TRBD2. J was trimmed by 3 bases and V by 5 bases; bases with no gene match: 8. The germline CDR1 and CDR2 sequences are MDHEN and SYDVKM. The length of the CDR3 is 16 residues. The CDR3 loop reads CASSGSGLADYNEQFF. The CDR3 coding sequence is TGTGCCAGCAGTGGCTCGGGACTAGCAGACTACAATGAGCAGTTCTTC.

For this clone: The junction and the germline gene differ at one end; a read error may be behind it. The chain recombines TRBV7-7 with TRBJ2-3, with 10 bases lining up with TRBD2. The CDR3 consists of 16 residues. Germline V gene lookup returns CDR1 SSHAT and CDR2 FNYEAQ (reference sequence). CDR3 sequence: CASSLLAGGITDTQYF. Written as DNA, the CDR3 is TGTGCTAGCAGCTTGTTAGCGGGGGGAATCACAGATACGCAGTATTTT.

The V and J genes are TRBV12-1 and TRBJ1-1; the table calls TRBD1, which could not be checked here. TRBV12-1 is a pseudogene segment. The CDR3 totals 16 residues. CDR3 nucleotides: TGTGCCAGCAGCTTTAGGTGCCAGGGGTGGGACACTGAAGCTTTCTTT. This gives the protein CASSFRCQGWDTEAFF.

This clone was seen a handful of times. The chain combines TRBV5-1 with TRBJ1-2; TRBD1 is a possible D gene (5 bases). Trimming took off 4 bases at V and 6 bases at J, with 22 bases between the two ends. The CDR3 consists of 16 residues. CDR1 and CDR2 (germline): SGHRS, YFSETQ. CDR3 nucleotide sequence: TGCGCCAGCAGCCCCCTCATGGGGGGGGGTGGTAATGGCTACACCTTC. Protein product: CASSPLMGGGGNGYTF.

This rearrangement joins TRBV7-2 to TRBJ1-2; a possible D gene is TRBD1 (5 bases). The CDR3 spans 15 residues. The germline CDR1 and CDR2 sequences are SGHTA and FQGNSA. V lost 6 bases to trimming and J lost 2 bases, with 16 bases between them. CDR3 bases: TGTGCCAGCAGACTCAGAACCCCAGGGAACTATGGCTACACCTTC. Amino acids: CASRLRTPGNYGYTF. The whole variable domain, filled in from reference TRBV7-2 and TRBJ1-2, reads GAGVSQSPSNKVTEKGKDVELRCDPISGHTALYWYRQSLGQGLEFLIYFQGNSAPDKSGLPSDRFSAERTGGSVSTLTIQRTQQEDSAVYLCASRLRTPGNYGYTFGSGTRLTVV.

The table lists this clone with a count of one. The rearrangement uses TRBV11-1 and TRBJ2-3; 8 bases map to TRBD1. V dropped 3 bases and J dropped 5; count of bases not matched to a gene: 4. Germline V gene sequence: CDR1 SGHAT, CDR2 FQDESV (reference sequence). The CDR3 is made up of 14 amino acids. CDR3 amino acids: CASSFSDRVDTQYF. The CDR3 DNA follows: TGTGCCAGCAGCTTTTCGGACAGGGTAGATACGCAGTATTTT.

This clone was seen more than once but under ten times. The chain employs TRBV5-8 and TRBJ1-2; D may be TRBD1 (5 bases). Trimming removed 1 base at V and 4 bases at J, with 17 bases between. The CDR3 sequence is 16 residues long. Germline CDR1 and CDR2: SGHTS and YDEGEE. CDR3 sequence: CASSLKGQEGSYGYTF. The CDR3 region has the DNA TGTGCCAGCAGCTTGAAAGGGCAGGAGGGGAGCTATGGCTACACCTTC.

The V call is TRBV28, the J call TRBJ2-3; D is unclear. CDR3 length: 15 amino acids. V was shortened by 2 bases and J by 3 bases, with 12 bases between the two germline ends. CDR1 and CDR2 (germline): MDHEN, SYDVKM. CDR3 DNA sequence: TGTGCCAGCAGTTTACCGACACTTAGAACAGATACGCAGTATTTT. This sequence encodes CASSLPTLRTDTQYF.

J is TRBJ1-1 and V is TRBV24-1, with 8 bases lining up with TRBD1. The J segment lost 4 bases and the V segment lost 8 bases, leaving 2 bases of the junction unmatched. This CDR3 has 12 amino acids. Germline V gene sequence: CDR1 KGHDR, CDR2 SFDVKD. The CDR3 nucleotides read TGTGCCACCATTGGACAGGGCACTGAAGCTTTCTTT. Amino acid sequence: CATIGQGTEAFF.

The chain is built from TRBV10-2 and TRBJ1-2, with 7 bases that match TRBD1. In germline, CDR1 is WSHSY, CDR2 SAAADI. The CDR3 length is 14 residues. Trimming cost V 6 bases and J 1 base; bases outside gene matches: 5. The CDR3 bases are TGCGCCAGCAGGGGGACAGAGTTTAACTATGGCTACACCTTC. It encodes CASRGTEFNYGYTF.

J is TRBJ1-3 and V is TRBV2; D unresolved. The CDR3 is made up of 14 amino acids. CDR1 and CDR2 (germline): SNHLY, FYNNEI. Trimming cost V 3 bases and J 1 base, with 7 bases left between them. CDR3 DNA: TGTGCCAGCAGTGAGGCAGGATCTGGAAACACCATATATTTT. It specifies CASSEAGSGNTIYF.

The chain joins TRBV11-2 to TRBJ2-7; a weak D match, TRBD1 (5 bases). CDR3 size: 12 residues. CDR1 is SGHAT, CDR2 FQNNGV, per germline. V was trimmed by 5 bases and J by 5 bases, leaving 10 bases between them. CDR3 sequence reads: CASSRRVHEQYF. CDR3 sequence (DNA): TGTGCCAGCAGCCGCAGGGTCCACGAGCAGTACTTC.

The CDR3 bases are TGTGCCAGCAGTCCCCTCTCCCGAGGGTTCAACTATGGCTACACCTTC. Translated: CASSPLSRGFNYGYTF. The chain carries TRBV28 and TRBJ1-2; no reliable D call. The CDR3 loop spans 16 amino acids. Germline V lookup: CDR1 MDHEN, CDR2 SYDVKM. V lost 5 bases and J lost 2, with 18 bases in between.

In this sample, this clone turned up once. This chain uses TRBV5-1 with TRBJ2-1; D perhaps matches TRBD2 (6 bases). Per germline, CDR1 SGHRS and CDR2 YFSETQ. Trimming pared 5 bases from V and 5 bases from J, leaving 20 bases between. This CDR3 spans 16 amino acids. The CDR3 here is CASSQRSAGYDNEQFF. CDR3 bases: TGCGCCAGCAGTCAGAGGTCAGCGGGCTATGACAATGAGCAGTTCTTC.

This clone was found once. The V call is TRBV6-5, the J call TRBJ2-7; D is possibly TRBD1 (5 bases). Germline CDR1 is MNHEY and CDR2 is SVGAGI. CDR3 size: 12 residues. With 6 bases removed from V and 2 bases from J, the gap between germline ends came to 8 bases. CDR3 nucleotide sequence: TGTGCCAGCAGAGTGACAGCCTACGAGCAGTACTTC. Amino acids: CASRVTAYEQYF.

The chain uses TRBV9 and TRBJ1-6; D may be TRBD1 (5 bases). Germline V gives CDR1 SGDLS, CDR2 YYNGEE. Trimming took 1 base from V and 6 from J, leaving 14 bases between them. The CDR3 sequence is 16 residues long. CDR3 loop: CASSVQSAGGNSPLHF. CDR3 nucleotides: TGTGCCAGCAGCGTACAGAGCGCGGGGGGTAATTCACCCCTCCACTTT.

This clone has a handful of counts. This CDR3 is CASSGQWGQSLRGYTF. The CDR3 bases are TGTGCCAGCAGCGGCCAATGGGGACAGTCCCTTCGAGGCTACACCTTC. V and J are TRBV7-2 and TRBJ1-2; 7 bases match TRBD1. The CDR3 is made up of 16 amino acids. V trimming: 5 bases; J trimming: 8 bases; junction bases outside the gene matches: 17. Looked up from germline, CDR1 is SGHTA and CDR2 is FQGNSA.

The chain couples TRBV6-5 to TRBJ1-5; D is uncertain. The CDR3 totals 13 residues. V gave up 2 bases and J gave up 5 bases, with 7 bases separating them. The germline V gene has CDR1 MNHEY and CDR2 SVGAGI. DNA of the CDR3: TGTGCCAGCAGTTACGCCAGTTATCAGCCCCAGCATTTT. Its translation is CASSYASYQPQHF.

The chain combines TRBV28 with TRBJ2-7, with TRBD2 identical over 8 bases. The CDR3 loop spans 16 amino acids. The germline gives CDR1 MDHEN, CDR2 SYDVKM. The trim removed 7 bases at V and 2 bases at J, leaving 13 bases unmatched. CDR3 sequence: CASTTGGAEYTYEQYF. The CDR3 bases are TGTGCCAGCACCACCGGGGGGGCGGAGTACACCTACGAGCAGTACTTC.

The chain employs TRBV5-4 and TRBJ1-2, with a weak D call TRBD1 (5 bases). The CDR3 is 17 amino acids. The V and J ends lost 4 bases and 6 bases respectively, with 25 bases between them. Germline V CDR1 and CDR2: SGHNT, YYREEE (reference sequence). CDR3 DNA sequence: TGTGCCAGCAGCGGATGGGAGGTCCCGGAACAGGAAAATGGCTACACCTTC. This gives the protein CASSGWEVPEQENGYTF.

The V gene is TRBV27, the J gene TRBJ2-1; 9 bases map to TRBD1. CDR3 size: 14 residues. Trimming removed 7 bases from V and 3 bases from J; junction bases left unmatched: 4. Germline lookup yields CDR1 MNHEY and CDR2 SMNVEV (reference sequence). The CDR3, as DNA: TGTGCCAGCACCCCGGGACAGGGCTACAATGAGCAGTTCTTC. This translates into CASTPGQGYNEQFF.

V and J are TRBV21-1 and TRBJ2-7; TRBD2 is the table's D call, not checked against the DNA. TRBV21-1 is shown as a pseudogene. This CDR3 is built from 11 residues. The CDR3 reads CASSNPEEQYF. For the CDR3, the DNA is TGTGCCAGCAGCAACCCCGAGGAGCAGTACTTC.